This entry concerns a single T cell receptor (beta chain). Other DNA sequences in this sample translate to the same CDR3. This sample was taken from a study of blood T cell repertoires in COVID-19. Looked up from germline, CDR1 is SGHTA and CDR2 is FQGTGA. The CDR3 totals 17 residues. The V and J ends lost 2 bases and 4 bases, in that order; junction bases with no gene match: 6. The method was immunoSEQ multiplex PCR; TCRdb's version includes in-frame clones alone and lacks a portion of them. Of some 240,000 clones in the sample, approximately 83% were seen once. The chain uses TRBV7-3 and TRBJ2-2; 11 bases are shared with TRBD2. This TCR derives from a woman in her 40s with acute COVID-19. Sequenced input: PBMCs or T cells enriched from blood (not recorded which). CDR3: CASSLLAGGPGTGELFF. Written as DNA, the CDR3 is TGTGCCAGCAGCTTATTAGCGGGAGGGCCGGGCACCGGGGAGCTGTTTTTT.